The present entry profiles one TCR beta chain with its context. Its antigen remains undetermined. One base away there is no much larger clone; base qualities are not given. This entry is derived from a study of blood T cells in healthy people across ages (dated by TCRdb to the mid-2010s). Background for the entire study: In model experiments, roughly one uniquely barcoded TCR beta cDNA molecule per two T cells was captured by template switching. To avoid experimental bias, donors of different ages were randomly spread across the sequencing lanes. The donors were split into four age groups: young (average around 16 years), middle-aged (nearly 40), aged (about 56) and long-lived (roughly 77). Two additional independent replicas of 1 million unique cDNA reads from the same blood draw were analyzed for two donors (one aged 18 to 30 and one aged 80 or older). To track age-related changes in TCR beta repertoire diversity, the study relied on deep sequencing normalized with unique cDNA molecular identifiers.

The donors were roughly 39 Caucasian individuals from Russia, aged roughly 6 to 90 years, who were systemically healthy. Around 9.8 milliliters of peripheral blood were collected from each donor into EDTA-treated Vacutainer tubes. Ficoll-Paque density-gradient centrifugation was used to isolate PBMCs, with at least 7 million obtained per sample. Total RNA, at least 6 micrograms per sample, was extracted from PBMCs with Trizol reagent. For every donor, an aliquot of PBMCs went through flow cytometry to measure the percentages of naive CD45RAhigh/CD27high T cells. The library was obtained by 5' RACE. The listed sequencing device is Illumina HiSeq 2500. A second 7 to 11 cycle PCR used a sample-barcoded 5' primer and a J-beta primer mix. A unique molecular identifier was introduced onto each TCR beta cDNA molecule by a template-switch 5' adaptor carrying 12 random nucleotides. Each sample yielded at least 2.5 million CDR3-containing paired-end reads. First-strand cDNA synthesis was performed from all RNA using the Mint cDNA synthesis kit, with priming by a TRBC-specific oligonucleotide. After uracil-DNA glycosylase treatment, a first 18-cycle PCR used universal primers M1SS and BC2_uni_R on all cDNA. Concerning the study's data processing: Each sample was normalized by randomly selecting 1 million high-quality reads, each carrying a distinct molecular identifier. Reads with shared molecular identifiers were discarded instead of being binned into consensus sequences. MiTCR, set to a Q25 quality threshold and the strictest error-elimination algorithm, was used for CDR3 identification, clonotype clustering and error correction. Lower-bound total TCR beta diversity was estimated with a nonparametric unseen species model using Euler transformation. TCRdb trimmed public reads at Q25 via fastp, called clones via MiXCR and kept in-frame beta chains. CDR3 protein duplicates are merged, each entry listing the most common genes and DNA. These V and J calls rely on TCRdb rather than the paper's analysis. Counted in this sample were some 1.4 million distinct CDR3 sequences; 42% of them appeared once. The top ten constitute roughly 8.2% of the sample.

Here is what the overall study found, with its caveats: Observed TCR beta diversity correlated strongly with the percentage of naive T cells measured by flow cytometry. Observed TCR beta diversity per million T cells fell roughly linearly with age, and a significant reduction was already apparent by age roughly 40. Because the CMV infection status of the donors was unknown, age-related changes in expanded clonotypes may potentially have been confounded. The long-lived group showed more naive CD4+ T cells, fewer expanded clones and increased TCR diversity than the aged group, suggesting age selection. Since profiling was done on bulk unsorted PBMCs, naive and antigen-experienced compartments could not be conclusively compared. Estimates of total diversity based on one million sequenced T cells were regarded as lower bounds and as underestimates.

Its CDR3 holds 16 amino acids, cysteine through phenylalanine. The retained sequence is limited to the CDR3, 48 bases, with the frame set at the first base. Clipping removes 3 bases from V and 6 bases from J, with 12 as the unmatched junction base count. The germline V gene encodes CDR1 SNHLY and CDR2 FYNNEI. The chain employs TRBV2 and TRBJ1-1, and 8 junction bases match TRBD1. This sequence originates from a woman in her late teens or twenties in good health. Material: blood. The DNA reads TGTGCCAGCAGTGACACTTGGACAGGGATGGAGGCTGAAGCTTTCTTT. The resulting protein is CASSDTWTGMEAEAFF.